This record looks at one T cell receptor beta chain sequence and its context. The antigen remains unidentified. Expressed TCRB transcripts were sequenced because the isolated RNA had all been reverse transcribed beforehand. Sequencing used immunoSEQ multiplex PCR; TCRdb keeps in-frame clones, though not all of them. The table lists 300,000 to 450,000 clones, about 19% of them singletons. The sample comes from a study of beta chain features in type 1 diabetes. Regarding the study as a whole: Shorter templates might be favored by PCR, equally in patients and controls. There was no resolution here of whether HLA type influences TCRB rearrangement. cDNA-based reads could over-represent cells with high TCR expression. A greater similarity of naive, central memory and Treg TCRB repertoires was seen among patients than among healthy donors.

Sequencing was done on a sample of naive CD4+ T cells from blood. This receptor was taken from a young woman in good health.

The CDR3 loop is CASSLDSQETQYF. Written as DNA, the CDR3 is TGTGCCAGCAGCTTGGACAGCCAAGAGACCCAGTACTTC. V and J are TRBV5-6 and TRBJ2-5; D not certain. The germline gives CDR1 SGHDT, CDR2 YYEEEE. V lost 0 bases and J lost 1, with 4 bases in between. There are 13 residues in the CDR3.